Below, 2 T cell receptor beta chains from the same sample are listed, as sequenced in a study of T-cell reconstitution after alpha-beta-depleted transplantation in children. Construction of the TCRbeta library involved unique molecular identifiers. From the PCR reads, TCRdb called clonotypes with MiXCR, one entry per CDR3 protein. Of just under 550,000 distinct CDR3 sequences listed, 15% to 20% were seen once; the top ten hold roughly 3.3%. Sequencing used PBMCs from the stem cell graft donor, obtained from the stem cell graft. The receptor set was obtained from a human donor who donated a stem cell graft to a child with acute lymphoblastic leukemia.

The V gene is TRBV2, the J gene TRBJ2-5; no reliable D call. Looked up from germline, CDR1 is SNHLY and CDR2 is FYNNEI. The CDR3 is 13 amino acids. V gave up 5 bases and J gave up 0 bases, with 7 bases separating them. CDR3: CASSSMYQETQYF. The CDR3 DNA reads as TGTGCCAGCAGTTCGATGTACCAAGAGACCCAGTACTTC.

The chain couples TRBV18 to TRBJ2-7, with D hard to call. The CDR3 length is 14 residues. Per the germline V gene, CDR1 is KGHSH and CDR2 is LQKENI. Trimming shortened V by 4 bases and J by 2 bases, and 12 bases separated the two germline ends. DNA of the CDR3: TGTGCCAGCTCACAATATAAGCATCCCTACGAGCAGTACTTC. Encoded protein: CASSQYKHPYEQYF.